This TCR beta chain was retrieved from a study of T-cell memory formation after mild COVID-19. Study summary: Largely donor-specific sequence clusters came from two donors. Study-wide results and caveats: A second wave of clones peaked on day 37, and their SARS-CoV-2 specificity went unconfirmed. The pre-infection memory compartment contained some responding clones, suggesting cross-reactive memory joined.

TCRdb processed the 5' RACE reads anew with MiXCR; each CDR3 protein has one entry. Here the sample spans some 350,000 distinct CDR3 sequences, 13% being singletons. As for this clonotype: The antigen is unknown.

Germline CDR1 SQVTM, CDR2 ANQGSEA. This CDR3 has 13 amino acids. V was cut by 7 bases and J by 4 bases, with 13 bases left in between. The sequencing input was PBMCs or a T cell subset sorted from them (not recorded which). J is TRBJ2-2 and V is TRBV29-1; D is possibly TRBD2 (7 bases). The receptor comes from a man between 18 and 35 years old who had mild COVID-19 (a few samples of this study predate the infection). Cell type and time point are not known. The CDR3 region is CSARGAATGELFF. DNA of the CDR3: TGCAGCGCCCGGGGGGCAGCCACCGGGGAGCTGTTTTTT.